These T cell receptor beta chains were read from a single sample in a study of cytomegalovirus exposure and HLA in healthy donors. TCRdb keeps only in-frame clones here, not all; method: immunoSEQ multiplex PCR. The repertoire consists of some 130,000 clones, with around 80% occurring once and the leading ten covering approximately 2.6%. Input material: PBMCs. Receptors were obtained from a man aged 45 to 65 in good health and CMV-seronegative. CDR3s include the opening cysteine and the closing phenylalanine or tryptophan. Fields, in order: J gene, D gene, clone size, V gene, CDR3 DNA, CDR3 protein. The D gene is left open where the match is weak. The listing skips clone size in some rows; elsewhere it reads once, few, many or a size class.

>TRBJ1-2|-|-|TRBV2
TGTGCCAGCACCAGGTCGGGGAGAGCTAACTATGGCTACACCTTC
CASTRSGRANYGYTF
>TRBJ2-6|TRBD1|-|TRBV7-6
TGTGCCAGCAGCGCCGACAGGGTGATGGGCTCTGGGGCCAACGTCCTGACTTTC
CASSADRVMGSGANVLTF
>TRBJ1-2|TRBD1|-|TRBV30
TGTGCCTGGAGGCGACAGGGGGTCCATGGCTACACCTTC
CAWRRQGVHGYTF
>TRBJ1-5|TRBD1|-|TRBV7-8
TGTGCCAGCAGCTTAGAAGTGGGGACAGGGGCATGGCCCCAGCATTTT
CASSLEVGTGAWPQHF
>TRBJ2-7|TRBD2|-|TRBV18
TGTGCCAGCTCACCAAACGGGGGGATGATCTCCTACGAGCAGTACTTC
CASSPNGGMISYEQYF
>TRBJ2-3|-|-|TRBV5-4
TGTGCCAGCAGCACCGACAGGCTTAGCACAGATACGCAGTATTTT
CASSTDRLSTDTQYF
>TRBJ1-2|-|-|TRBV30
TGTGCCTGGAGCCCACAGGGTGAGGGCTACACCTTC
CAWSPQGEGYTF
>TRBJ2-1|-|-|TRBV6-5
TGTGCCAGCAGTAAAGACACCTACAATGAGCAGTTCTTC
CASSKDTYNEQFF
>TRBJ1-1|TRBD1|-|TRBV5-1
TGCGCCAGCAGCGTGACAGGGGTAAACACTGAAGCTTTCTTT
CASSVTGVNTEAFF
>TRBJ2-7|TRBD2|-|TRBV7-3
TGTGCCAGCAGCCCTAGCGGGGTCTCCTACGAGCAGTACTTC
CASSPSGVSYEQYF
>TRBJ1-5|-|-|TRBV19
TGTGCCAGTAGTTCTCAGGGCTTAGGCAATCAGCCCCAGCATTTT
CASSSQGLGNQPQHF
>TRBJ1-2|-|-|TRBV10-2
TGCGCCAGCAGTGACCCGACAAGCTATGGCTACACCTTC
CASSDPTSYGYTF
>TRBJ2-5|TRBD1|-|TRBV13
TGTGCCAGCAGCTTGGAAGGGACAGGGGGCCGTGAGACCCAGTACTTC
CASSLEGTGGRETQYF
>TRBJ2-1|TRBD2|-|TRBV2
TGTGCCAGCAATCTAGCGGGGGGGAACCATGAGCAGTTCTTC
CASNLAGGNHEQFF
>TRBJ1-4|TRBD1|-|TRBV6-6
TGTGCCAGCAGTTACCCGCCGGGACAGGGTAGTGAAAAACTGTTTTTT
CASSYPPGQGSEKLFF
>TRBJ1-1|-|-|TRBV30
TGTGCCTGGAGTGAGTGGGCCGAGAACACTGAAGCTTTCTTT
CAWSEWAENTEAFF
>TRBJ1-2|-|-|TRBV7-2
TGTGCCAGCAGCTTTACCTCAGGGGTCTATGGCTACACCTTC
CASSFTSGVYGYTF
>TRBJ1-2|-|-|TRBV5-4
TGTGCCAGCAGCTTGGCCGGAGTCAGACCCTATGGCTACACCTTC
CASSLAGVRPYGYTF
>TRBJ1-1|-|-|TRBV30
TGTGCCTGGAGTGGCGGGACGGTGAACACTGAAGCTTTCTTT
CAWSGGTVNTEAFF
>TRBJ2-7|TRBD1|-|TRBV5-5
TGTGCCAGCAGCTTGTTACAGGGGGCGAGGAACGAGCAGTACTTC
CASSLLQGARNEQYF
>TRBJ1-2|-|-|TRBV2
TGTGCCAGCAGCGCGGGACCTGACTATGGCTACACCTTC
CASSAGPDYGYTF
>TRBJ1-1|TRBD1|-|TRBV7-8
TGTGCCAGCAGCTCAGGACAGGGTAACACTGAAGCTTTCTTT
CASSSGQGNTEAFF
>TRBJ1-3|-|-|TRBV6-5
TGTGCCAGCAGTTACAGGCAGGGTCACTCTGGAAACACCATATATTTT
CASSYRQGHSGNTIYF
>TRBJ1-2|TRBD1|-|TRBV5-1
TGCGCCAGCAGCCCCATCCCGGGACAGGGGAACTATGGCTACACCTTC
CASSPIPGQGNYGYTF
>TRBJ2-2|-|few|TRBV2
TGTGCCAGCAGTGGTTTAGAGACAAAGAACACCGGGGAGCTGTTTTTT
CASSGLETKNTGELFF
>TRBJ1-1|-|-|TRBV5-4
TGTGCCACTACAGGCATGAACACTGAAGCTTTCTTT
CATTGMNTEAFF
>TRBJ1-4|-|-|TRBV6-1
TGTGCCAGCAGTGAAGGTATCGAAAAACTGTTTTTT
CASSEGIEKLFF
>TRBJ1-2|-|-|TRBV5-6
TGTGCCAGCAGCGCGTCAGGTATTGGCTACACCTTC
CASSASGIGYTF
>TRBJ1-3|-|-|TRBV29-1
TGCAGCGTGGGGCAGGGCCCGGCTGGAAACACCATATATTTT
CSVGQGPAGNTIYF
>TRBJ1-1|TRBD1|-|TRBV4-1
TGCGCCAGCAGCCCTATGGGACAGGAAGCTATGAACACTGAAGCTTTCTTT
CASSPMGQEAMNTEAFF
>TRBJ1-6|-|-|TRBV7-9
TGTGCCAGCAGCCCACGGGACTTAGAAGGTTCACCCCTCCACTTT
CASSPRDLEGSPLHF
>TRBJ2-1|TRBD2|-|TRBV29-1
TGCAGCGTTGAGAAGGGGCCGGCGGGGGGGACCTACAATGAGCAGTTCTTC
CSVEKGPAGGTYNEQFF
>TRBJ1-4|TRBD1|-|TRBV7-8
TGTGCCAGCAGCTCACCCGGGACAGATACGTTTTTT
CASSSPGTDTFF
>TRBJ2-1|-|few|TRBV9
TGTGCCAGCAGCGTAGAGGGGATAGCCTACAATGAGCAGTTCTTC
CASSVEGIAYNEQFF
>TRBJ2-3|TRBD2|-|TRBV5-1
TGCGCCAGCGCGGGACTAGCGGGGGGCGATCAGTATTTT
CASAGLAGGDQYF
>TRBJ1-2|-|few|TRBV6-1
TGTGCCAGCAGTGAAGGTATCAGCTATGGCTACACCTTC
CASSEGISYGYTF
>TRBJ2-7|TRBD2|-|TRBV5-1
TGCGCCAGCAGTCGGGACGGGGGGTGGGAGCAGTACTTC
CASSRDGGWEQYF
>TRBJ2-7|-|once|TRBV4-1
TGCGCCAGCAGCCAAGATAGGCACAGGACCTACGAGCAGTACTTC
CASSQDRHRTYEQYF
>TRBJ1-2|-|-|TRBV7-2
TGTGCCAGCAGCTCATCTAGACAGCCTAACTATGGCTACACCTTC
CASSSSRQPNYGYTF
>TRBJ1-6|-|-|TRBV7-2
TGTGCCAGCAGCTTACTACAGGCCTATTCACCCCTCCACTTT
CASSLLQAYSPLHF
>TRBJ1-2|TRBD1|-|TRBV4-1
TGCGCCAGCAGCCAGCCGGGACAGGCCACCGCTAACTATGGCTACACCTTC
CASSQPGQATANYGYTF
>TRBJ1-2|-|few|TRBV15
TGTGCCACCAGCTCCGGCCTAGACTATGGCTACACCTTC
CATSSGLDYGYTF
>TRBJ1-1|TRBD1|-|TRBV2
TGTGCCAGCAGTGATCAGGGGGTAAACACTGAAGCTTTCTTT
CASSDQGVNTEAFF
>TRBJ1-5|TRBD1|-|TRBV10-3
TGTGCCATCAGTGAGTCAGGGACAGGGAGGAATCAGCCCCAGCATTTT
CAISESGTGRNQPQHF
>TRBJ2-3|-|-|TRBV29-1
TGCAGCGTTGCTGACCGCAGAGGATACACAGATACGCAGTATTTT
CSVADRRGYTDTQYF
>TRBJ1-1|-|-|TRBV7-6
TGTGCCAGCAGCCCCCGAGGGGGTCGGGGCACTGAAGCTTTCTTT
CASSPRGGRGTEAFF
>TRBJ2-2|TRBD1|-|TRBV5-1
TGCGCCAGCAGCCCTGTAACAGGGGGCAGCGGGGAGCTGTTTTTT
CASSPVTGGSGELFF
>TRBJ1-6|-|few|TRBV2
TGTGCTAGCCGGGAGATTAATTCACCCCTCCACTTT
CASREINSPLHF
>TRBJ1-5|TRBD1|-|TRBV19
TGTGCCAGTAGTGGGGCCGGGACAGGGGGTCAGCCCCAGCATTTT
CASSGAGTGGQPQHF
>TRBJ2-1|TRBD2|-|TRBV2
TGTGCCAGCAATCGGGGGGAATATGAGCAGTTCTTC
CASNRGEYEQFF
>TRBJ1-5|-|-|TRBV4-1
TGCGCCAGCAGCCAAGTTTTTACAGTCGGTAATCAGCCCCAGCATTTT
CASSQVFTVGNQPQHF
>TRBJ1-6|-|-|TRBV4-1
TGCGCCAGCAGCCAAGGTGGTGGGCCGGGATTTAGAGATTCACCCCTCCACTTT
CASSQGGGPGFRDSPLHF
>TRBJ1-1|TRBD1|-|TRBV30
TGTGCCTGGAGTTACCCGACAGGGCACACTGAAGCTTTCTTT
CAWSYPTGHTEAFF
>TRBJ2-7|TRBD2|-|TRBV5-4
TGTGCCAGCAGCTTGGACGGGAGGCCTTCCGAGCAGTACTTC
CASSLDGRPSEQYF
>TRBJ2-7|TRBD1|-|TRBV29-1
TGCAGCGTTGTATGGACAGGGACAAACTACGAGCAGTACTTC
CSVVWTGTNYEQYF
>TRBJ2-5|TRBD2|-|TRBV2
TGTGCCAGCTCAAGACTAGCGGGGTTCGAGACCCAGTACTTC
CASSRLAGFETQYF